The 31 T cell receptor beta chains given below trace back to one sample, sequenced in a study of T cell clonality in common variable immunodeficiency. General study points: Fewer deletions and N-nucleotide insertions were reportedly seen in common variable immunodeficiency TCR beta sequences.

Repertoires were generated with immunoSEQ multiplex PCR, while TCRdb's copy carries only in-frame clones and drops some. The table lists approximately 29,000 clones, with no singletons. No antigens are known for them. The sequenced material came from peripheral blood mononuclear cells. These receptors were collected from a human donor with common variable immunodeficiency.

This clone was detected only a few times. CDR3 protein: CASSTTGVGAFF. CDR3 DNA, as far as it was read: TGTGCCAGTAGTACCACAGGGGTAGGG. The V gene is TRBV19, the J gene TRBJ1-1, with TRBD1 identical over 7 bases. The read falls 3 residues short of the CDR3 end, and the missing part is taken from the germline J gene. The CDR3 sequence is 12 residues long. Germline V CDR1 and CDR2: LNHDA, SQIVND (reference sequence).

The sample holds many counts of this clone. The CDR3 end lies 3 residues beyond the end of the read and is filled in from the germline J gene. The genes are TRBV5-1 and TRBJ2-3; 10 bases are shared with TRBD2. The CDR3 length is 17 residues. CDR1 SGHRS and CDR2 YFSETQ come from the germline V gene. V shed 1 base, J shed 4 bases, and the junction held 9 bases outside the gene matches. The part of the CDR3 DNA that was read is TGCGCCAGCAGCTTGTTCTCTAGCGGGAGTGGGGCAGATACG. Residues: CASSLFSSGSGADT. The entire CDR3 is CASSLFSSGSGADTQYF.

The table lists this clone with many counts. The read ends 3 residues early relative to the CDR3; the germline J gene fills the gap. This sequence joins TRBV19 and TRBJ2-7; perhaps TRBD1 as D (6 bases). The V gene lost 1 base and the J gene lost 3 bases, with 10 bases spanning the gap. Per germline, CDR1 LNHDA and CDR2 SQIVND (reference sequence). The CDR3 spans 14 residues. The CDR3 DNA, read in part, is TGTGCCAGTAGTATAGGTTCACAGGGCTACGAG. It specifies CASSIGSQGYE. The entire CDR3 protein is CASSIGSQGYEQYF.

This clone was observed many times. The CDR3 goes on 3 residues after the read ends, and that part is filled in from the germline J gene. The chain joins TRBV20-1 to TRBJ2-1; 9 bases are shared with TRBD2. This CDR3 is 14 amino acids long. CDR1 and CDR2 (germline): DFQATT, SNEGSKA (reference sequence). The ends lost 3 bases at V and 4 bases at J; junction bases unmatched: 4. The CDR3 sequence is CSASISGSYNEQFF. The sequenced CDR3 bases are TGCAGTGCTAGTATTAGCGGGAGTTACAATGAG.

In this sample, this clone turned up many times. CDR3 protein: CASSISRGVSYNEQFF. The CDR3 bases that were read are TGTGCCAGTAGTATTTCGAGGGGAGTGTCCTACAATGAG. The genes are TRBV19 and TRBJ2-1; possibly TRBD1 or TRBD2 for D (5 bases each). The CDR3 is cut off 3 residues early in the read; its end comes from the germline J gene. The length of the CDR3 is 16 residues. From germline, CDR1 is LNHDA and CDR2 SQIVND (reference sequence). V lost 3 bases to trimming and J lost 1 base, with 13 bases between them.

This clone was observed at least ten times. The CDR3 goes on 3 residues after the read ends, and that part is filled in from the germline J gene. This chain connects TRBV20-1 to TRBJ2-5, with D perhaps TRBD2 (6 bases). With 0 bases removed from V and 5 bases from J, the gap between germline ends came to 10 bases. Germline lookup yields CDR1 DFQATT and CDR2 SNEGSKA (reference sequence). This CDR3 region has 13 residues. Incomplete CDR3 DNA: TGCAGTGCTAGAGAAACGGCGGGGGAGACC. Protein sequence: CSARETAGET. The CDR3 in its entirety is CSARETAGETQYF.

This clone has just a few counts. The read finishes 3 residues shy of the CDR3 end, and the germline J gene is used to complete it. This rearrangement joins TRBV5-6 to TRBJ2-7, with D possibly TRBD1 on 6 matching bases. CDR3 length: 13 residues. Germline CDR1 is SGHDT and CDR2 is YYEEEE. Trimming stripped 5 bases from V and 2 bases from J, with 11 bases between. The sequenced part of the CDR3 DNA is TGTGCCAGCAGGTACGGGACAACCTACGAG. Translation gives CASRYGTTYE. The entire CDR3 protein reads CASRYGTTYEQYF.

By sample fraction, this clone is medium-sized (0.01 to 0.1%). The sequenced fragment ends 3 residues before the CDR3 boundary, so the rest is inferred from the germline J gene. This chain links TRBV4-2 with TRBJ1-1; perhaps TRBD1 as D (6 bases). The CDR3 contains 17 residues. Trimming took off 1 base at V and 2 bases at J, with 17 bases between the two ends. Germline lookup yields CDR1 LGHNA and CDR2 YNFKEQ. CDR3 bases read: TGTGCCAGCAGCCAAGTTAGGGTACAGGGAGAAAACACTGAA. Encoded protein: CASSQVRVQGENTE. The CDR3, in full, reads CASSQVRVQGENTEAFF.

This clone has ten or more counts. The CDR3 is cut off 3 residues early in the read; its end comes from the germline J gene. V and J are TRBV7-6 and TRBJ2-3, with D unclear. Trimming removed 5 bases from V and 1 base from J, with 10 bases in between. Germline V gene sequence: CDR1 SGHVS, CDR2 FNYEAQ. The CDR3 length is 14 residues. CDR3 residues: CASSPEPGTDTQYF. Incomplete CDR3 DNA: TGTGCCAGCAGCCCCGAGCCTGGCACAGATACG.

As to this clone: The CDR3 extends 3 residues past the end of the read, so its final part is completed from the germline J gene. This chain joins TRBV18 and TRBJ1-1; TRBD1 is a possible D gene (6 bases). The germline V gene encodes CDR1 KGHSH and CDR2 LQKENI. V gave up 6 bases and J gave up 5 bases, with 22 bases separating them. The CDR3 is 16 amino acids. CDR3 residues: CASSPGTPVVGTEAFF. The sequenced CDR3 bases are TGTGCCAGCTCCCCCGGGACACCCGTTGTCGGTACTGAA. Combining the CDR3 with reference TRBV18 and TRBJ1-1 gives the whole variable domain NAGVMQNPRHLVRRRGQEARLRCSPMKGHSHVYWYRQLPEEGLKFMVYLQKENIIDESGMPKERFSAEFPKEGPSILRIQQVVRGDSAAYFCASSPGTPVVGTEAFFGQGTRLTVV.

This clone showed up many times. Incomplete CDR3 DNA: TGTGCCAGCAGCTTACTAGGAAAGGACATT. Amino acids: CASSLLGKDI. The complete CDR3 reads CASSLLGKDIQYF. The chain combines TRBV5-5 with TRBJ2-4, with D possibly matching TRBD2 (5 bases). The read halts 3 residues ahead of the CDR3 end, with the missing end drawn from the germline J gene. The CDR3 is 13 residues long. With 2 bases removed from V and 8 bases from J, the gap between germline ends came to 11 bases. Germline V CDR1 and CDR2: SGHKS, YYEKEE (reference sequence).

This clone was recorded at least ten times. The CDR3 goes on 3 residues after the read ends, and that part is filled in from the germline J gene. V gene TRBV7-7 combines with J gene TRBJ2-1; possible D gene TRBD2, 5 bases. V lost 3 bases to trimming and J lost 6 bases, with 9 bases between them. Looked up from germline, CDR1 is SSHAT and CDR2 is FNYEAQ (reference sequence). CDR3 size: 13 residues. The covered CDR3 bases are TGTGCCAGCAGCTTTATTCGGGGCAATGAG. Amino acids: CASSFIRGNE. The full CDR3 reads CASSFIRGNEQFF.

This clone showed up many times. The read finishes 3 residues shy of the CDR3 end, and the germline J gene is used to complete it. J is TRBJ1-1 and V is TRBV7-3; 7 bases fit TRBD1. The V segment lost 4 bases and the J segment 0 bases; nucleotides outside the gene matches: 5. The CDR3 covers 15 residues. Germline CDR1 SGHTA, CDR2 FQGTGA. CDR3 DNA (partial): TGTGCCAGCAGCTCGCAGACAGGGATGAACACTGAA. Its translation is CASSSQTGMNTE. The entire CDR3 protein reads CASSSQTGMNTEAFF.

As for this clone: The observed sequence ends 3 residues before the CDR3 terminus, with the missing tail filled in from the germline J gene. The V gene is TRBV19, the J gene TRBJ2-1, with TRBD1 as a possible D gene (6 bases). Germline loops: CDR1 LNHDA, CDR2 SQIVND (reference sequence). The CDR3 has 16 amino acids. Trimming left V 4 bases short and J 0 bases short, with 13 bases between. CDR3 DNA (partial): TGTGCCAGTAGTAAGGACAGTTTTAGCTCCTACAATGAG. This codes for CASSKDSFSSYNE. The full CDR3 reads CASSKDSFSSYNEQFF.

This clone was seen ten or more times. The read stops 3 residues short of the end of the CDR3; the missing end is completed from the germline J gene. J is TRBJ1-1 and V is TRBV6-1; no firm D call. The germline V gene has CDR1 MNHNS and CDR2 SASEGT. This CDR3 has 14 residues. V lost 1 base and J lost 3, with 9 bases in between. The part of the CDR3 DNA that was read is TGTGCCAGCAGTGAAGATAGTGGTTACACTGAA. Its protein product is CASSEDSGYTE. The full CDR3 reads CASSEDSGYTEAFF.

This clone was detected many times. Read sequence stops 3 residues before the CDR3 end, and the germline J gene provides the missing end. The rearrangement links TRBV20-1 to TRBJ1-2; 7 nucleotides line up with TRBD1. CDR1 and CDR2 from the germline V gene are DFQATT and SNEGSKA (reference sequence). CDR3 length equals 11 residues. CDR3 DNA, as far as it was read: TGCAGTGCTAGCACAGGGGCCGGC. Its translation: CSASTGAG. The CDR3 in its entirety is CSASTGAGYTF.

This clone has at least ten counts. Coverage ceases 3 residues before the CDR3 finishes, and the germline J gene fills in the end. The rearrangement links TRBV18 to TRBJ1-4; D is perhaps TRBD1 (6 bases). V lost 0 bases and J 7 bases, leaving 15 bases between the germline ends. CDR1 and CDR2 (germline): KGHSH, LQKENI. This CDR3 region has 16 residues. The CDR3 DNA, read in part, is TGTGCCAGCTCACCACCGGACAGCAGGGTTGGTGAAAAA. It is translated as CASSPPDSRVGEK. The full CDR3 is CASSPPDSRVGEKLFF.

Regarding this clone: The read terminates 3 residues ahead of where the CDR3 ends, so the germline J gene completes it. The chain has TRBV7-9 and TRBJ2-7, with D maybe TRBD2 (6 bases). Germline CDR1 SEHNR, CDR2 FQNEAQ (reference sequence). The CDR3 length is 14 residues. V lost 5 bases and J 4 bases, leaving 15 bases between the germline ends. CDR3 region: CASSPYGTPYEQYF. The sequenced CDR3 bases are TGTGCCAGCAGCCCCTACGGGACTCCGTACGAG.

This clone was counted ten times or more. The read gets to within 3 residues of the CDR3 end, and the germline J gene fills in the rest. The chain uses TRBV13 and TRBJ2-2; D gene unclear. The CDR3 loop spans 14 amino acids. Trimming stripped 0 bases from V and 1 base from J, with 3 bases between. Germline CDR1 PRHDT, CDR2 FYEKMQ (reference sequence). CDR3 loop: CASSLGKNTGELFF. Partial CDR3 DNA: TGTGCCAGCAGCTTAGGCAAGAACACCGGGGAG.

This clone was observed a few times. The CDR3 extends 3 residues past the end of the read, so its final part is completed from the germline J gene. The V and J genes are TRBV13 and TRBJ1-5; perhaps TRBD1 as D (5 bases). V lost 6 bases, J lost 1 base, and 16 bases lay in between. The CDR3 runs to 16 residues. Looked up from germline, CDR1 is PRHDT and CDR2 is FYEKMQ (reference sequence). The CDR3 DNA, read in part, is TGTGCCAGCAGACCGACAGAACGATTCAGCAATCAGCCC. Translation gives CASRPTERFSNQP. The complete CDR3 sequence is CASRPTERFSNQPQHF. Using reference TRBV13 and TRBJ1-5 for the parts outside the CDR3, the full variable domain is AAGVIQSPRHLIKEKRETATLKCYPIPRHDTVYWYQQGPGQDPQFLISFYEKMQSDKGSIPDRFSAQQFSDYHSELNMSSLELGDSALYFCASRPTERFSNQPQHFGDGTRLSIL.

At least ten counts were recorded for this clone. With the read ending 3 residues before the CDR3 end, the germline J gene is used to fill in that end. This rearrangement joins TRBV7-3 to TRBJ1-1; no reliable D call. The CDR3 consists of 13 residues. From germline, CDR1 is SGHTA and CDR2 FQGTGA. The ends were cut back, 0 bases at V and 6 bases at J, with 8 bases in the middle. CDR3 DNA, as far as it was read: TGTGCCAGCAGCTTAACGGGCGGGGCTGAA. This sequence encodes CASSLTGGAE. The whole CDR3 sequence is CASSLTGGAEAFF.

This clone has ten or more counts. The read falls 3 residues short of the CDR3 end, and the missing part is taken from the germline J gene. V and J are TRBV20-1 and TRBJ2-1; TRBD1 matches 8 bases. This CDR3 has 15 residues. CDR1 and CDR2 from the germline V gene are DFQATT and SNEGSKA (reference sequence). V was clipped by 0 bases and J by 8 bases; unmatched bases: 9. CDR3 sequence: CSARDDDTGGDEQFF. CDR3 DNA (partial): TGCAGTGCTAGAGACGACGATACAGGGGGAGATGAG.

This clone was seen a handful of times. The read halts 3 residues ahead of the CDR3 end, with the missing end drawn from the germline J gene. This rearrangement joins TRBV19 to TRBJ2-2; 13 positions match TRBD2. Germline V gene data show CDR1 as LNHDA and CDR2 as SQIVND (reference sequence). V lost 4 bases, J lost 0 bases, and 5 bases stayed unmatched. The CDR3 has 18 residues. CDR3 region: CASSSRLAGGSNTGELFF. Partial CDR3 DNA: TGTGCCAGTAGTAGTAGACTAGCGGGAGGTTCGAACACCGGGGAG.

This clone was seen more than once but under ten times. The part of the CDR3 DNA that was read is TGTGCCAGCAGCTCCTACGCTAATCAGCCC. Translation: CASSSYANQP. The CDR3 reads in full as CASSSYANQPQHF. The V and J genes are TRBV7-2 and TRBJ1-5; the D is unclear. The read ends 3 residues shy of where the CDR3 ends; the end is completed using the germline J gene. Germline V gene lookup returns CDR1 SGHTA and CDR2 FQGNSA. V was pared by 4 bases and J by 4 bases, with 8 bases between. The CDR3 has 13 amino acids.

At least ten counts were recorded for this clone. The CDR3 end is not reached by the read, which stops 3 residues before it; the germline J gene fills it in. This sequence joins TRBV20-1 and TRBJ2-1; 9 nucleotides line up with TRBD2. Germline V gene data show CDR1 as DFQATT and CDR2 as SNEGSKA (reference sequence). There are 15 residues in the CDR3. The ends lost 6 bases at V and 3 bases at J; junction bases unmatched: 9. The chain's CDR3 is CSAIQGTSSYNEQFF. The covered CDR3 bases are TGCAGTGCCATTCAGGGGACTAGCAGCTACAATGAG.

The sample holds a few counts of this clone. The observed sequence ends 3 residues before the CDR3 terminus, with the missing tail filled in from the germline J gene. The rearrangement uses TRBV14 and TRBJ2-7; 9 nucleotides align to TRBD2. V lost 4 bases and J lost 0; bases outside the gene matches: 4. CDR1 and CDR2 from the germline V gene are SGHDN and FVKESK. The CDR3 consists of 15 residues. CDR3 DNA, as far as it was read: TGTGCCAGCAGCCTTATAGCGGGAGTCTCCTACGAG. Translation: CASSLIAGVSYE. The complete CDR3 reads CASSLIAGVSYEQYF.

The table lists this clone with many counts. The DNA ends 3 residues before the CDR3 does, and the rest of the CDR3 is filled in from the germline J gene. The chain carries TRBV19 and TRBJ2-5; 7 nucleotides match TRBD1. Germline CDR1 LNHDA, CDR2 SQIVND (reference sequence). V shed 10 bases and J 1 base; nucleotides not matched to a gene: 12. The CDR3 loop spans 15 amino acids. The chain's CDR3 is CATNISRDSQETQYF. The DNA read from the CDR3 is TGTGCCACCAACATTAGCCGGGACAGCCAAGAGACC.

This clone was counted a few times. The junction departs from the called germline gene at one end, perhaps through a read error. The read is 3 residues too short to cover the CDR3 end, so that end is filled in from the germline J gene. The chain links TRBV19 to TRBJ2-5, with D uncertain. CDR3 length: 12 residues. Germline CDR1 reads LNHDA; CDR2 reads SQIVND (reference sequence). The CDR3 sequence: CASRIGRETQYF. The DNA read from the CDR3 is TGTGCCAGTAGGATAGGAAGGGAGACC.

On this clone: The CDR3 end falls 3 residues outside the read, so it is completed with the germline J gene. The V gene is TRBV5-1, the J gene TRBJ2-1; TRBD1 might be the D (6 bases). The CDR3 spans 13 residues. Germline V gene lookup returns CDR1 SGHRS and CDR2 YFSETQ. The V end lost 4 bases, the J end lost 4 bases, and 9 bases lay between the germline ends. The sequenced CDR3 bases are TGCGCCAGCAGCCCTACAGGGTACAATGAG. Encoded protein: CASSPTGYNE. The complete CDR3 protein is CASSPTGYNEQFF.

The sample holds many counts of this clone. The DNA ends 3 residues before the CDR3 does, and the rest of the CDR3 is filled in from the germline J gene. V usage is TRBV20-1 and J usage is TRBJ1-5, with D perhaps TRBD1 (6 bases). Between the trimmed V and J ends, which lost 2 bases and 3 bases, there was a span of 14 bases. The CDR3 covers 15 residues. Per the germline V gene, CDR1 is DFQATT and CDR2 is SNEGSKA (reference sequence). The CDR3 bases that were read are TGCAGTGCTAGACCCGGACAGTGGAACAATCAGCCC. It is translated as CSARPGQWNNQP. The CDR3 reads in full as CSARPGQWNNQPQHF.

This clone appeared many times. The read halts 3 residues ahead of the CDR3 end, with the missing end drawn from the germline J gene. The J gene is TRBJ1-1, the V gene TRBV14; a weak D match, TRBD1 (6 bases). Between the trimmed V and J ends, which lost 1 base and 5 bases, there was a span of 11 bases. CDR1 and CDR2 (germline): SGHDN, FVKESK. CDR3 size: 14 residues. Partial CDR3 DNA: TGTGCCAGCAGCCAAGGTATTAGGGGGACTGAA. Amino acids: CASSQGIRGTE. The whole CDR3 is CASSQGIRGTEAFF.